These T cell receptor beta chains were read from a single sample in a study of T cell changes during pregnancy in multiple sclerosis. Measured with immunoSEQ multiplex PCR; TCRdb has only the in-frame clones, and not every one. The sample includes 30,000 to 40,000 clones, about 91% seen only once; the top ten take about 8%. Sequenced material: CD8+ T cells from peripheral blood mononuclear cells, taken before pregnancy. Every receptor here comes from a female donor with multiple sclerosis, enrolled in a pregnancy study. Both conserved end residues are trimmed from each CDR3.

TRBV25-1	TRBJ1-5	ASSEWGGSQPQH
TRBV27	TRBJ1-5	ASSLRGGLNQPQH
TRBV30	TRBJ1-2	AWNEVGGYGYT
TRBV6-5	TRBJ1-5	ASRAGQLSKAQH
TRBV6-5	TRBJ2-3	ASSYEGSDTQY
TRBV7-3	TRBJ2-3	ASSLVGGTDTQY
TRBV30	TRBJ1-1	AWDLGLMNTEAF
TRBV6-1	TRBJ2-5	ASSELTQETQY
TRBV19	TRBJ2-7	ASSPKGGGTYEQY
TRBV6-4	TRBJ2-2	ASSDGRETGELF
TRBV28	TRBJ2-3	ASVSVSSTDTQY
TRBV7-2	TRBJ2-1	ASSIDTAGTNEQF
TRBV7-9	TRBJ2-1	ASSLVPGNEQF
TRBV6-5	TRBJ2-3	ASSYSGTGTDTQY
TRBV5-1	TRBJ2-7	ASRGQYSYEQY
TRBV29-1	TRBJ2-1	SVEYVPSGNLESSYNEQF
TRBV9	TRBJ2-2	ASSVGDSVTGELF
TRBV28	TRBJ2-5	ASSLWTDQETQY
TRBV19	TRBJ2-2	ASGVRADTGELF
TRBV28	TRBJ1-2	ASTYLTERGYT
TRBV27	TRBJ2-5	ASSLAGGAQETQY
TRBV2	TRBJ2-1	ASSDSSYNEQF
TRBV11-2	TRBJ2-1	ASSLVGTGGEQF
TRBV5-1	TRBJ2-7	ASSLTGTDSYEQY
TRBV7-3	TRBJ2-1	ASSPIAGGTNEQF
TRBV13	TRBJ2-7	ASSDVQGGEQY
TRBV25-1	TRBJ2-1	ASSFTGQQF
TRBV6-5	TRBJ2-3	ASSADRGTTDTQY
TRBV7-3	TRBJ2-3	ASSLTASGITDTQY
TRBV2	TRBJ2-6	ASSGWTGVAGANVLT
TRBV27	TRBJ2-7	ASSWTSGAYEQY
TRBV28	TRBJ2-7	ASSLSETGPYEQY
TRBV11-2	TRBJ1-1	ASSLGGLNTEAF
TRBV2	TRBJ1-3	ASISDRDGNTIY
TRBV25-1	TRBJ1-2	ASTLAEVYGYT
TRBV9	TRBJ1-1	ASSLSPGTGGVTEAF
TRBV18	TRBJ2-5	ASSPGQGALLYQETQY
TRBV5-1	TRBJ2-1	ASSREGDNEQF
TRBV18	TRBJ2-3	ASSLTAGTGSTDTQY
TRBV4-1	TRBJ1-1	ASSQEPPDSYTEAF
TRBV5-4	TRBJ2-7	ASSLDGSTYEQY